This TCR beta chain comes out of a study of blood T cell repertoires in COVID-19. Generated by immunoSEQ multiplex PCR, the TCRdb table keeps only in-frame clones and is missing some. The data hold about 260,000 clones, with roughly 90% observed a single time. V was shortened by 3 bases and J by 1 base, with 15 bases between the two germline ends. The CDR3 is 16 residues long. CDR1 and CDR2 from the germline V gene are DFQATT and SNEGSKA (reference sequence). The sequencing input was peripheral blood. V gene TRBV20-1 combines with J gene TRBJ2-2; possible D gene TRBD2, 5 bases. This sequence was found in a man aged 25-45 years with active or convalescent COVID-19. Written as DNA, the CDR3 is TGCAGTGCTAGTCTTCCGGGCAGCGGGAACACCGGGGAGCTGTTTTTT. It yields the protein CSASLPGSGNTGELFF.